This passage covers 7 T cell receptor beta chains from one sample sequenced in a study of control samples from healthy donors and cancer patients. Sequenced by immunoSEQ multiplex PCR; TCRdb stores in-frame clones only, minus some. The table includes about 170,000 clones, about nine tenths detected once. Sequencing was carried out using blood. These receptors originate from a woman aged 25 to 39 in good health.

The chain employs TRBV14 and TRBJ2-7, with 9 bases aligning to TRBD2. J lost 4 bases, V lost 0 bases, and 10 bases had no gene match. The germline V gene encodes CDR1 SGHDN and CDR2 FVKESK. The CDR3 has 17 residues. The CDR3 sequence: CASSQDPRLAEFYEQYF. CDR3 DNA: TGTGCCAGCAGCCAAGATCCCCGACTAGCGGAGTTTTACGAGCAGTACTTC. The full variable domain, with the rest looked up from reference TRBV14 and TRBJ2-7, is EAGVTQFPSHSVIEKGQTVTLRCDPISGHDNLYWYRRVMGKEIKFLLHFVKESKQDESGMPNNRFLAERTGGTYSTLKVQPAELEDSGVYFCASSQDPRLAEFYEQYFGPGTRLTVT.

J is TRBJ2-1 and V is TRBV3-1 (or the pseudogene TRBV3-2); D is possibly TRBD1 or TRBD2 (5 bases each). The germline V gene encodes CDR1 LGHDT and CDR2 YNNKEL (reference sequence). CDR3 size: 19 residues. Trimming cost V 2 bases and J 4 bases, with 24 bases left between them. For the CDR3, the DNA is TGTGCCAGCAGCCAACGACGCTGGGATGAGGGGAAGGAATACAATGAGCAGTTCTTC. It specifies CASSQRRWDEGKEYNEQFF.

Note on this clone: Other DNA sequences in this specimen translate into the identical CDR3. The chain couples TRBV2 to TRBJ2-1, with 14 nucleotides matching TRBD2. In germline, CDR1 is SNHLY, CDR2 FYNNEI. V shed 4 bases and J 9 bases; nucleotides not matched to a gene: 2. The CDR3 length is 14 residues. The CDR3 reads CASSGTSGRSEQFF. CDR3 nucleotide sequence: TGTGCCAGCAGTGGGACTAGCGGGAGGTCTGAGCAGTTCTTC.

The rearrangement joins TRBV12-5 to TRBJ1-2, with no clear D. Trimming left V 2 bases short and J 10 bases short, with 11 bases between. This CDR3 has 12 residues. Germline CDR1 is LGHNT and CDR2 is FRNRAP. As DNA, the CDR3 is TGTGCTAGTGGTTTGAACCAAAACCTCTACACCTTC. The encoded protein is CASGLNQNLYTF.

This clone was counted a few times. The rearrangement uses TRBV6-1 and TRBJ2-1; TRBD1 agrees at 7 bases. The CDR3 runs 13 residues. Germline trimming cut 3 bases from V and 6 bases from J; bases unmatched to any gene: 2. Per the germline V gene, CDR1 is MNHNS and CDR2 is SASEGT. CDR3 sequence: CASSDRDSNEQFF. CDR3 nucleotides: TGTGCCAGCAGTGACCGGGACAGCAATGAGCAGTTCTTC.

This clone has more than one count but fewer than ten. CDR3 region: CASSEGDNQPQHF. CDR3 coding DNA: TGTGCCAGCAGTGAGGGGGACAATCAGCCCCAGCATTTT. This chain links TRBV6-4 with TRBJ1-5, with a tentative D call TRBD1 (5 bases). CDR3 length: 13 amino acids. V was pared by 3 bases and J by 3 bases, with 6 bases between. From germline, CDR1 is MRHNA and CDR2 SNTAGT.

A single count supports this clone. The gene calls are TRBV23-1 and TRBJ1-1; 12 bases are shared with TRBD1. TRBV23-1 is known as an ORF, though its function is uncertain. The CDR3 spans 18 residues. V lost 4 bases, J lost 3 bases, and 12 bases stayed unmatched. CDR3 region: CASSLLRGTGGRYTEAFF. Here the CDR3 DNA reads TGCGCCAGCAGTCTTCTCCGAGGGACAGGGGGCAGGTACACTGAAGCTTTCTTT.